Shown below are 26 T cell receptor beta chains from a single sample sequenced in a study of cytomegalovirus exposure and HLA in healthy donors (dated 2017 in TCRdb). The library was obtained by the immunoSEQ multiplex PCR assay. A mixture of 60 forward primers for TCR Vbeta segments and 13 reverse primers for TCR Jbeta segments was used in the multiplex PCR. The immuneACCESS repertoire file appears here via TCRdb, limited to in-frame rearrangements. These files lack a portion of the clones; in checked studies, under half of the deficit traces to unresolved V genes, and the cause of the others is not known. The sample includes roughly 200,000 clones, with about 13% observed a single time. More than 7% of the sample goes to the ten largest clones. Sequencing was done on a sample of PBMCs. These receptors all come from a man aged 50 to 60 in good health and CMV-seropositive.

The V call is TRBV10-3, the J call TRBJ1-6, with D unclear. This CDR3 is 13 amino acids long. Germline V gene lookup returns CDR1 ENHRY and CDR2 SYGVKD. V gave up 10 bases and J gave up 5 bases, with 12 bases separating them. This CDR3 reads CATTGSNNSPLHF. DNA for the CDR3: TGTGCCACCACGGGATCTAATAATTCACCCCTCCACTTT.

The chain has TRBV5-1 and TRBJ2-2, with D tentatively TRBD2 (6 bases). The germline V and J ends were trimmed by 4 bases and 7 bases, with 20 bases remaining between them. Germline V CDR1 and CDR2: SGHRS, YFSETQ. The CDR3 length is 16 residues. The CDR3 nucleotides are TGCGCCAGCAGCGCGGTTCCGGGACTGGGGATCGGGGAGCTGTTTTTT. Residues: CASSAVPGLGIGELFF.

This chain joins TRBV11-3 and TRBJ1-1, with D unresolved. Germline V CDR1 and CDR2: SGHNT, YENEEA. V gave up 5 bases and J gave up 6 bases, with 10 bases separating them. This CDR3 contains 12 residues. CDR3 nucleotide sequence: TGTGCCAGCAGCACGGACTCCCCTGAAGCTTTCTTT. This codes for CASSTDSPEAFF. Full variable domain (outside the CDR3, taken from reference TRBV11-3 and TRBJ1-1): EAGVVQSPRYKIIEKKQPVAFWCNPISGHNTLYWYLQNLGQGPELLIRYENEEAVDDSQLPKDRFSAERLKGVDSTLKIQPAELGDSAVYLCASSTDSPEAFFGQGTRLTVV.

A note on this clone: Germline and junction disagree at one end, which may indicate a read error. J is TRBJ1-2 and V is TRBV25-1; D remains ambiguous. The CDR3 loop spans 14 amino acids. Germline V gives CDR1 MGHDK, CDR2 SYGVNS. DNA of the CDR3: TGTGCCAGCAGAAACAGCGGCCTAAACTATTGCTACACCTTC. It translates to CASRNSGLNYCYTF.

Only a few counts were recorded for this clone. The gene calls are TRBV6-6 and TRBJ1-5, with 7 nucleotides matching TRBD1. The CDR3 sequence is 15 residues long. Trimming took 5 bases from V and 0 from J; bases not matched to a gene: 4. CDR1 is MNHNY, CDR2 SVGAGI, per germline (reference sequence). CDR3 sequence reads: CASSKRQGSNQPQHF. In DNA, the CDR3 is TGTGCCAGCAGTAAGAGACAGGGTAGCAATCAGCCCCAGCATTTT.

A few counts support this clone. The chain carries TRBV25-1 and TRBJ1-1; possibly TRBD1 for D (5 bases). The CDR3 runs 13 residues. The V and J ends lost 7 bases and 4 bases respectively, with 13 bases between them. Germline lookup yields CDR1 MGHDK and CDR2 SYGVNS. The CDR3 DNA follows: TGTGCCAGCACCCCCGGGGGGATCACTGAAGCTTTCTTT. Its translation is CASTPGGITEAFF.

This rearrangement joins TRBV6-5 to TRBJ2-7; D ambiguous. Trimming shortened V by 6 bases and J by 4 bases, and 16 bases separated the two germline ends. CDR1 and CDR2 (germline): MNHEY, SVGAGI. The CDR3 extends over 14 amino acids. The CDR3 spells CASRVTPTSYEQYF. The CDR3, as DNA: TGTGCCAGCAGGGTTACACCCACCTCTTACGAGCAGTACTTC.

This clone came up a few times. The chain uses TRBV7-2 and TRBJ2-7; maybe TRBD2 (5 bases). Germline-derived CDR1 and CDR2 are SGHTA and FQGNSA. Trimming stripped 1 base from V and 0 bases from J, with 13 bases between. The CDR3 is made up of 16 amino acids. In DNA, the CDR3 is TGTGCCAGCAGCTTAGGGTCTAGCTATAGCTCCTACGAGCAGTACTTC. Translation: CASSLGSSYSSYEQYF. The full variable domain, with the rest looked up from reference TRBV7-2 and TRBJ2-7, is GAGVSQSPSNKVTEKGKDVELRCDPISGHTALYWYRQSLGQGLEFLIYFQGNSAPDKSGLPSDRFSAERTGGSVSTLTIQRTQQEDSAVYLCASSLGSSYSSYEQYFGPGTRLTVT.

This clone was observed a few times. In DNA form, the CDR3 reads TGTGCCAGCAGCCAAGGGGCTAGCGACTACAATGAGCAGTTCTTC. Its translation: CASSQGASDYNEQFF. V and J are TRBV4-2 and TRBJ2-1; D perhaps matches TRBD2 (6 bases). This CDR3 is 15 amino acids long. Trimming removed 1 base at V and 3 bases at J, with 10 bases between. Germline assignment: CDR1 LGHNA and CDR2 YNFKEQ.

This clone has only a few counts. This chain connects TRBV9 to TRBJ2-5; 10 bases are a match to TRBD2. Germline values: CDR1 SGDLS, CDR2 YYNGEE. With V trimmed by 0 bases and J by 4 bases, 9 bases remained unmatched. CDR3 length: 17 residues. CDR3 sequence: CASSVGGLAALGETQYF. The CDR3, as DNA: TGTGCCAGCAGCGTAGGAGGACTAGCGGCCCTTGGAGAGACCCAGTACTTC.

The rearrangement joins TRBV18 to TRBJ1-5; weak D call: TRBD1 (5 bases). The CDR3 is 13 amino acids. V dropped 4 bases and J dropped 5 bases, with 9 bases sitting between them. Germline CDR1 and CDR2: KGHSH and LQKENI. CDR3 in DNA: TGTGCCAGCTCACACGACAGCCATCAGCCCCAGCATTTT. Its protein is CASSHDSHQPQHF.

Only a few counts were recorded for this clone. V usage is TRBV5-8 and J usage is TRBJ1-5; 7 nucleotides align to TRBD1. With 4 bases clipped from V and 8 bases from J, the junction kept 12 bases outside the gene matches. The germline CDR1 and CDR2 sequences are SGHTS and YDEGEE. CDR3 length: 15 amino acids. CDR3 protein: CASSMTGWGTEPQHF. The CDR3 DNA follows: TGTGCCAGCAGCATGACAGGGTGGGGGACTGAGCCCCAGCATTTT.

This clone came up a few times. The chain employs TRBV6-5 and TRBJ2-1; 8 positions agree with TRBD1. In germline, CDR1 is MNHEY, CDR2 SVGAGI. The V gene end was trimmed by 5 bases and the J gene end by 2 bases; junction bases not matched to a gene: 5. The CDR3 contains 15 residues. The CDR3 DNA sequence: TGTGCCAGCAGTCCGACAGGGGCGACCTACAATGAGCAGTTCTTC. Translation: CASSPTGATYNEQFF.

J is TRBJ2-1 and V is TRBV10-1, with D possibly matching TRBD2 (6 bases). With 2 bases removed from V and 7 bases from J, the gap between germline ends came to 24 bases. Looked up from germline, CDR1 is WNHNN and CDR2 is SYGVQD (reference sequence). The CDR3 sequence is 18 residues long. The CDR3 sequence is CASSEIPNRDSPGNEQFF. The CDR3 DNA reads as TGCGCCAGCAGTGAGATCCCGAATCGGGACTCCCCGGGTAATGAGCAGTTCTTC.

This chain joins TRBV6-5 and TRBJ2-2; D remains unclear. The CDR3 length is 15 residues. V lost 6 bases, J lost 4 bases, and 15 bases lay in between. Germline V gene lookup returns CDR1 MNHEY and CDR2 SVGAGI. Here the CDR3 DNA reads TGTGCCAGCAGCAACCAGAACCTAGGCACCGGGGAGCTGTTTTTT. Translation gives CASSNQNLGTGELFF.

The CDR3: CAIRWAGAEAQYF. The CDR3 nucleotides read TGTGCCATCCGGTGGGCCGGTGCGGAGGCCCAGTACTTC. The chain combines TRBV10-3 with TRBJ2-5, with D perhaps matching TRBD2 (5 bases). Trimming shortened V by 8 bases and J by 9 bases, and 19 bases separated the two germline ends. This CDR3 is built from 13 residues. CDR1 is ENHRY, CDR2 SYGVKD, per germline.

The rearrangement uses TRBV18 and TRBJ1-4, with unresolved D. This CDR3 has 13 amino acids. Per germline, CDR1 KGHSH and CDR2 LQKENI. Trimming took 3 bases from V and 4 from J, leaving 6 bases between them. CDR3 loop: CASSPPSNEKLFF. The DNA for the CDR3 is TGTGCCAGCTCACCCCCGAGTAATGAAAAACTGTTTTTT.

The genes are TRBV6-5 and TRBJ2-4; D is uncertain. CDR3 length equals 14 residues. Germline CDR1 is MNHEY and CDR2 is SVGAGI. Trimming removed 4 bases from V and 0 bases from J, with 7 bases in between. This CDR3 is CASSFSIAKNIQYF. Written as DNA, the CDR3 is TGTGCCAGCAGTTTTTCCATAGCCAAAAACATTCAGTACTTC.

The table lists this clone with a few counts. The chain combines TRBV10-2 with TRBJ2-1; 11 nucleotides agree with TRBD2. This CDR3 region has 14 residues. J lost 4 bases, V lost 6 bases, and 2 bases had no gene match. CDR1 is WSHSY, CDR2 SAAADI, per germline. CDR3 nucleotide sequence: TGCGCCAGCAGGGGACTAGCGGATTACAATGAGCAGTTCTTC. Residues: CASRGLADYNEQFF.

To note about this clone: The conserved phenylalanine or tryptophan is not found at the CDR3 terminus, so this likely reflects a read error. V usage is TRBV10-3 and J usage is TRBJ1-1, with no clear D. This CDR3 is built from 15 residues. V was clipped by 0 bases and J by 4 bases, with 12 bases between them. CDR1 is ENHRY and CDR2 is SYGVKD in the germline V gene. CDR3 DNA sequence: TGTGCCATCAGTGAGTCGATGGTATGGGGCACTGAAGCTTTCGTT. It specifies CAISESMVWGTEAFV.

The rearrangement links TRBV6-6 to TRBJ2-7, with D tentatively TRBD1 (6 bases). Germline loops: CDR1 MNHNY, CDR2 SVGAGI (reference sequence). V was cut by 6 bases and J by 2 bases, with 14 bases left in between. There are 14 residues in the CDR3. The CDR3: CASRDQDRAYEQYF. The CDR3 DNA reads TGTGCCAGCAGAGATCAGGACAGAGCCTACGAGCAGTACTTC.

This chain joins TRBV6-1 and TRBJ2-7; 7 nucleotides match TRBD1. The CDR3 runs 15 residues. Germline V CDR1 and CDR2: MNHNS, SASEGT. V lost 2 bases and J lost 0; bases outside the gene matches: 4. The CDR3: CASSERPGGSYEQYF. The CDR3 region has the DNA TGTGCCAGCAGTGAAAGGCCAGGGGGCTCCTACGAGCAGTACTTC.

This chain joins TRBV2 and TRBJ2-6, with D maybe TRBD1 (5 bases). Trimming cost V 2 bases and J 2 bases, with 10 bases left between them. Germline CDR1 is SNHLY and CDR2 is FYNNEI. The length of the CDR3 is 16 residues. The CDR3 here is CASSEIFRAGANVLTF. As DNA, the CDR3 is TGTGCCAGCAGTGAAATTTTCAGGGCTGGGGCCAACGTCCTGACTTTC.

V is TRBV5-5 and J is TRBJ2-5; 11 positions match TRBD2. Trimming removed 4 bases from V and 1 base from J; junction bases left unmatched: 15. The CDR3 runs to 19 residues. Germline V CDR1 and CDR2: SGHKS, YYEKEE (reference sequence). The CDR3 here is CASSPPRLAGGPGQETQYF. The CDR3 DNA sequence: TGTGCCAGCAGCCCCCCCCGGCTAGCGGGGGGCCCTGGCCAAGAGACCCAGTACTTC.

This chain links TRBV5-1 with TRBJ1-2; 8 bases are a match to TRBD1. The CDR3 spans 13 residues. Germline-derived CDR1 and CDR2 are SGHRS and YFSETQ. Trimming at V came to 3 bases and at J to 7 bases, leaving 5 bases not matched to a gene. The CDR3 DNA reads TGCGCCAGCAGCTCGACAGGGGTGCTTGGCTACACCTTC. It is translated as CASSSTGVLGYTF.

The chain employs TRBV7-6 and TRBJ2-5; tentative D call: TRBD1 (5 bases). The CDR3 extends over 13 amino acids. The germline CDR1 and CDR2 sequences are SGHVS and FNYEAQ. Trimming removed 3 bases from V and 7 bases from J, with 12 bases in between. The CDR3 loop is CASSFGQTSTQYF. The CDR3 bases are TGTGCCAGCAGCTTCGGACAAACGTCGACCCAGTACTTC. The entire variable domain, with the rest obtained from reference TRBV7-6 and TRBJ2-5, is as follows: GAGVSQSPRYKVTKRGQDVALRCDPISGHVSLYWYRQALGQGPEFLTYFNYEAQQDKSGLPNDRFSAERPEGSISTLTIQRTEQRDSAMYRCASSFGQTSTQYFGPGTRLLVL.